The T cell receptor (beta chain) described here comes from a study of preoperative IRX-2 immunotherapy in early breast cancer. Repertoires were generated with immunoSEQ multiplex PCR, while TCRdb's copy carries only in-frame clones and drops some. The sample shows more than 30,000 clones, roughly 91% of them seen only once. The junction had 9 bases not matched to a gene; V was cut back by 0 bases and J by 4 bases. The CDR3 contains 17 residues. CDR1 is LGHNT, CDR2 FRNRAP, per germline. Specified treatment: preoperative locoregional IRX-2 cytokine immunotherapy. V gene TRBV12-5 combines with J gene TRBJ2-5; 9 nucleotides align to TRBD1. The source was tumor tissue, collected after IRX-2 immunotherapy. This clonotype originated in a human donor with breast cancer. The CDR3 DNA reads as TGTGCTAGTGGTTTGGTACTTACACAGGGGGCTGGAGAGACCCAGTACTTC. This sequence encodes CASGLVLTQGAGETQYF.